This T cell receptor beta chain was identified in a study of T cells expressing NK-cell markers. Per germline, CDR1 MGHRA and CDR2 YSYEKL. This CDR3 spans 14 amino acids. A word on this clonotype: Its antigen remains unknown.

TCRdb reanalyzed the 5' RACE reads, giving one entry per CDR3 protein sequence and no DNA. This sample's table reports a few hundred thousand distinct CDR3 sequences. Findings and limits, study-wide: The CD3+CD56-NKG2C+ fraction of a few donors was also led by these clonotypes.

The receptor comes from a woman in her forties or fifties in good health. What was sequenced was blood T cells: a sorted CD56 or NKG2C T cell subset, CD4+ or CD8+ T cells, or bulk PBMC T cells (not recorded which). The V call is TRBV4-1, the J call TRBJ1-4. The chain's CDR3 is CASRTGLGGEKLFF.